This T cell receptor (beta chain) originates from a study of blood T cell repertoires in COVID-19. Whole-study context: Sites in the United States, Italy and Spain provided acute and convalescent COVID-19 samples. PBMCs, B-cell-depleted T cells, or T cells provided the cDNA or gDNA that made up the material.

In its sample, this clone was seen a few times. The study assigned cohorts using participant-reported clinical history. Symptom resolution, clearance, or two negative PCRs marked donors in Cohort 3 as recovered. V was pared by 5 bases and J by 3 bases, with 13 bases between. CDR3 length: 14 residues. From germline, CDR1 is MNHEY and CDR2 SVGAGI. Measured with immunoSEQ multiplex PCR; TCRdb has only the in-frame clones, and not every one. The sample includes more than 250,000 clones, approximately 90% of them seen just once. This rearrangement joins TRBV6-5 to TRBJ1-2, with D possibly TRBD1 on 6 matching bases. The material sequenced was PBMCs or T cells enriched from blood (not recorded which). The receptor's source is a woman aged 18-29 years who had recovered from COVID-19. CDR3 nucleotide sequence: TGTGCCAGCAGTCCTCGACAGGACTACTATGGCTACACCTTC. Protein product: CASSPRQDYYGYTF.